Listed below are T cell receptor beta chains from one sample, sequenced in a study of blood T cell repertoires in COVID-19. The assay was immunoSEQ multiplex PCR, and TCRdb's table has in-frame clones only and misses some. The top ten hold about 1.5% of the sample, which has about 130,000 clones, 80% to 85% seen once. The sequencing sample was made of peripheral blood. These receptors originate from a man aged 60 to 69 with acute or convalescent COVID-19. The CDR3 runs from the conserved cysteine through the conserved F or W. A D gene is named only where the DNA matches it firmly. Only part of the rows carry a size: once, few, many, or a class if the clone is expanded.

d_call j_call v_call clone_size cdr3_nt cdr3_aa
- TRBJ2-2 TRBV7-3 - TGTGCCAGCAGCTTAAGCCGGGGAGCGAACACCGGGGAGCTGTTTTTT CASSLSRGANTGELFF
- TRBJ2-2 TRBV5-1 once TGCGCCAGCAGCTTGTTGTCTAGTCAGATAAACACCGGGGAGCTGTTTTTT CASSLLSSQINTGELFF
- TRBJ2-5 TRBV10-3 - TGTGCCATCAGTGAGTCCACAGGGAAGACCCAGTACTTC CAISESTGKTQYF
- TRBJ1-3 TRBV2 - TGTGCCAGCAGTGGAGGGAAGGACACCATATATTTT CASSGGKDTIYF
TRBD2 TRBJ2-3 TRBV7-2 - TGTGCCAGCAGCTTACGACGCGGCGGGGGGGCAGATACGCAGTATTTT CASSLRRGGGADTQYF
- TRBJ1-3 TRBV12-5 once TGTGCTAGTGGTCTATCTGCTGGAAACACCATATATTTT CASGLSAGNTIYF
TRBD1 TRBJ1-2 TRBV5-1 - TGCGCCAGCAGCTGGGGGGACAGCTATGGCTACACCTTC CASSWGDSYGYTF
TRBD1 TRBJ1-2 TRBV6-6 - TGTGCCAGCACCAAAAACCCGGGACAGGCCAACTATGGCTACACCTTC CASTKNPGQANYGYTF
TRBD1 TRBJ2-7 TRBV27 - TGTGCCAGCAGTCCACCCCCCATGACAGGGAACTACGAGCAGTACTTC CASSPPPMTGNYEQYF
TRBD2 TRBJ2-3 TRBV29-1 - TGCAGCGTCGCTAGACCCCTAGCGGGAGTTGTAGATACGCAGTATTTT CSVARPLAGVVDTQYF
TRBD1 TRBJ2-5 TRBV7-3 - TGTGCCAGCAGCTCGGGACAGATCCAAGAGACCCAGTACTTC CASSSGQIQETQYF
TRBD1 TRBJ1-2 TRBV9 few TGTGCCAGCAGAACAGGGGGCGGCTATGGCTACACCTTC CASRTGGGYGYTF
TRBD2 TRBJ2-5 TRBV7-9 - TGTGCCAGCAGCTTCCGACCTGGGACTAGCGGGGGGCCGGTGGCCCAGTACTTC CASSFRPGTSGGPVAQYF
TRBD1 TRBJ2-7 TRBV30 few TGTGCCTGGAGGACGGACAGGGGGTTCGAGCAGTACTTC CAWRTDRGFEQYF
- TRBJ1-2 TRBV27 - TGTGCCAGCAGTTCGACAGGTTGGGGCGGCTACACCTTC CASSSTGWGGYTF
TRBD1 TRBJ2-7 TRBV10-1 - TGCGCCAGCCCAGGGGACAGAGAGGGTATGGACGAGCAGTACTTC CASPGDREGMDEQYF
TRBD2 TRBJ2-1 TRBV5-1 - TGCGCCAGCAGTCTCCTGAGCGGGGGGATCTACAATGAGCAGTTCTTC CASSLLSGGIYNEQFF
TRBD1 TRBJ2-2 TRBV5-1 once TGCGCCAGCAGCTTGAGGGGACAGGGCGATACCGGGGAGCTGTTTTTT CASSLRGQGDTGELFF
- TRBJ1-2 TRBV6-4 - TGTGCCAGCAGTGACTCGGGCAGAAGCTATGGCTACACCTTC CASSDSGRSYGYTF
TRBD1 TRBJ2-5 TRBV18 once TGTGCCAGCTCACCGCGACAGGGACGGTGGCAAGAGACCCAGTACTTC CASSPRQGRWQETQYF
TRBD1 TRBJ2-7 TRBV11-2 - TGTGCCAGCACCCCCTGGACAGGGGTTAATCCCGAGCAGTACTTC CASTPWTGVNPEQYF
- TRBJ2-7 TRBV10-1 - TGCGCCAGCAGTGACGACAGTGCCCACGAGCAGTACTTC CASSDDSAHEQYF
TRBD1 TRBJ2-3 TRBV5-4 - TGTGCCAGCAGCCCGTACCAGGGGGCGACAGATACGCAGTATTTT CASSPYQGATDTQYF
- TRBJ1-1 TRBV2 - TGTGCCAGCAAGACCGGGTGGACTGAAGCTTTCTTT CASKTGWTEAFF
TRBD2 TRBJ2-7 TRBV5-1 few TGCGCCAGCAGCTATACTAGCGGGGGGGCCTACGAGCAGTACTTC CASSYTSGGAYEQYF
- TRBJ1-2 TRBV2 - TGTGCCAGCAGTGAGCAGAGACGGGCTAACTATGGCTACACCTTC CASSEQRRANYGYTF
TRBD1 TRBJ1-2 TRBV6-5 - TGTGCCAGCAGTACCCCCGGGACAGGGGGCTTCGGCTACACCTTC CASSTPGTGGFGYTF
TRBD1 TRBJ2-3 TRBV5-1 - TGCGCCAGCAGCCAAGACAGGGTTGGAGCAGATACGCAGTATTTT CASSQDRVGADTQYF
- TRBJ1-1 TRBV19 few TGTGCCAGTAGCCGCTTAGGGGTCGCTTTCTTT CASSRLGVAFF
TRBD1 TRBJ2-5 TRBV6-5 once TGTGCCTCCCGGGACAGGGAGGGACTGAGAGAGACCCAGTACTTC CASRDREGLRETQYF
- TRBJ1-1 TRBV18 once TGTGCCAGCTCGCAACAGGGAGGGGCTGCTGAAGCTTTCTTT CASSQQGGAAEAFF
TRBD1 TRBJ2-5 TRBV9 - TGTGCCAGCAGCGTAGGGCCCCGAACAGGGGTAGAGACCCAGTACTTC CASSVGPRTGVETQYF
TRBD1 TRBJ1-6 TRBV25-1 - TGTGCCAGCAGAAAATCGACAGGGAACGGAGATTCACCCCTCCACTTT CASRKSTGNGDSPLHF
TRBD1 TRBJ2-5 TRBV19 few TGTGCCAGTAGGGACAGGGACAGGGGGGCGGAGACCCAGTACTTC CASRDRDRGAETQYF
- TRBJ2-5 TRBV23-1 - TGCGCCAGCAGTCAAAAAGTAACACAGCAAGAGACCCAGTACTTC CASSQKVTQQETQYF